This T cell receptor (beta chain) appears in the sequencing data of a study of identifying expanded T cells in peripheral blood. Study outcomes and limitations: Differentially abundant clones: about 1.2 between replicates, 15 to 17 at 2 to 3 weeks, 18 to 20 at four. Across healthy donors, higher total template counts meant significantly greater approximately two-week count variance.

Looked up from germline, CDR1 is MNHEY and CDR2 is SMNVEV (reference sequence). V lost 2 bases, J lost 3 bases, and 13 bases lay in between. The CDR3 covers 16 residues. Profiling relied on immunoSEQ multiplex PCR, and the TCRdb table lists in-frame clones only, not all of them. The sample lists approximately 100,000 clones; about 88% were seen once. Details on this clone: Its antigen is still unknown.

Healthy donors had no documented immune events, such as infections, while sampled. Sample: blood. The source is a person aged 18 to 75 in good health. The chain has TRBV27 and TRBJ2-2; tentative D call: TRBD1 (6 bases). DNA of the CDR3: TGTGCCAGCAGTTTAAGGGCAGGGGTCGACACCGGGGAGCTGTTTTTT. Its translation: CASSLRAGVDTGELFF.